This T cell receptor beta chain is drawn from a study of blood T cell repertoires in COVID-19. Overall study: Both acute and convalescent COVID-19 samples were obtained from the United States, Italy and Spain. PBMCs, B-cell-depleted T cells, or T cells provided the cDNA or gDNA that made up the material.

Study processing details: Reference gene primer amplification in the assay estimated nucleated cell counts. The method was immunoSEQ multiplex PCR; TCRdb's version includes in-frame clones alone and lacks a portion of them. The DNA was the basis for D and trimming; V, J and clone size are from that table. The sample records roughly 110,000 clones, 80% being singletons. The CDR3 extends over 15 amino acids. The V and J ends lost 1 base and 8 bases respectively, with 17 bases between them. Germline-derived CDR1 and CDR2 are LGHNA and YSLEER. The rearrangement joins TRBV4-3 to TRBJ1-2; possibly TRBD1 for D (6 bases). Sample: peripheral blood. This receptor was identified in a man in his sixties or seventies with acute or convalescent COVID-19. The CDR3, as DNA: TGCGCCAGCAGCCAAGGCCACACAGGGACGGAAGGCTACACCTTC. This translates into CASSQGHTGTEGYTF.